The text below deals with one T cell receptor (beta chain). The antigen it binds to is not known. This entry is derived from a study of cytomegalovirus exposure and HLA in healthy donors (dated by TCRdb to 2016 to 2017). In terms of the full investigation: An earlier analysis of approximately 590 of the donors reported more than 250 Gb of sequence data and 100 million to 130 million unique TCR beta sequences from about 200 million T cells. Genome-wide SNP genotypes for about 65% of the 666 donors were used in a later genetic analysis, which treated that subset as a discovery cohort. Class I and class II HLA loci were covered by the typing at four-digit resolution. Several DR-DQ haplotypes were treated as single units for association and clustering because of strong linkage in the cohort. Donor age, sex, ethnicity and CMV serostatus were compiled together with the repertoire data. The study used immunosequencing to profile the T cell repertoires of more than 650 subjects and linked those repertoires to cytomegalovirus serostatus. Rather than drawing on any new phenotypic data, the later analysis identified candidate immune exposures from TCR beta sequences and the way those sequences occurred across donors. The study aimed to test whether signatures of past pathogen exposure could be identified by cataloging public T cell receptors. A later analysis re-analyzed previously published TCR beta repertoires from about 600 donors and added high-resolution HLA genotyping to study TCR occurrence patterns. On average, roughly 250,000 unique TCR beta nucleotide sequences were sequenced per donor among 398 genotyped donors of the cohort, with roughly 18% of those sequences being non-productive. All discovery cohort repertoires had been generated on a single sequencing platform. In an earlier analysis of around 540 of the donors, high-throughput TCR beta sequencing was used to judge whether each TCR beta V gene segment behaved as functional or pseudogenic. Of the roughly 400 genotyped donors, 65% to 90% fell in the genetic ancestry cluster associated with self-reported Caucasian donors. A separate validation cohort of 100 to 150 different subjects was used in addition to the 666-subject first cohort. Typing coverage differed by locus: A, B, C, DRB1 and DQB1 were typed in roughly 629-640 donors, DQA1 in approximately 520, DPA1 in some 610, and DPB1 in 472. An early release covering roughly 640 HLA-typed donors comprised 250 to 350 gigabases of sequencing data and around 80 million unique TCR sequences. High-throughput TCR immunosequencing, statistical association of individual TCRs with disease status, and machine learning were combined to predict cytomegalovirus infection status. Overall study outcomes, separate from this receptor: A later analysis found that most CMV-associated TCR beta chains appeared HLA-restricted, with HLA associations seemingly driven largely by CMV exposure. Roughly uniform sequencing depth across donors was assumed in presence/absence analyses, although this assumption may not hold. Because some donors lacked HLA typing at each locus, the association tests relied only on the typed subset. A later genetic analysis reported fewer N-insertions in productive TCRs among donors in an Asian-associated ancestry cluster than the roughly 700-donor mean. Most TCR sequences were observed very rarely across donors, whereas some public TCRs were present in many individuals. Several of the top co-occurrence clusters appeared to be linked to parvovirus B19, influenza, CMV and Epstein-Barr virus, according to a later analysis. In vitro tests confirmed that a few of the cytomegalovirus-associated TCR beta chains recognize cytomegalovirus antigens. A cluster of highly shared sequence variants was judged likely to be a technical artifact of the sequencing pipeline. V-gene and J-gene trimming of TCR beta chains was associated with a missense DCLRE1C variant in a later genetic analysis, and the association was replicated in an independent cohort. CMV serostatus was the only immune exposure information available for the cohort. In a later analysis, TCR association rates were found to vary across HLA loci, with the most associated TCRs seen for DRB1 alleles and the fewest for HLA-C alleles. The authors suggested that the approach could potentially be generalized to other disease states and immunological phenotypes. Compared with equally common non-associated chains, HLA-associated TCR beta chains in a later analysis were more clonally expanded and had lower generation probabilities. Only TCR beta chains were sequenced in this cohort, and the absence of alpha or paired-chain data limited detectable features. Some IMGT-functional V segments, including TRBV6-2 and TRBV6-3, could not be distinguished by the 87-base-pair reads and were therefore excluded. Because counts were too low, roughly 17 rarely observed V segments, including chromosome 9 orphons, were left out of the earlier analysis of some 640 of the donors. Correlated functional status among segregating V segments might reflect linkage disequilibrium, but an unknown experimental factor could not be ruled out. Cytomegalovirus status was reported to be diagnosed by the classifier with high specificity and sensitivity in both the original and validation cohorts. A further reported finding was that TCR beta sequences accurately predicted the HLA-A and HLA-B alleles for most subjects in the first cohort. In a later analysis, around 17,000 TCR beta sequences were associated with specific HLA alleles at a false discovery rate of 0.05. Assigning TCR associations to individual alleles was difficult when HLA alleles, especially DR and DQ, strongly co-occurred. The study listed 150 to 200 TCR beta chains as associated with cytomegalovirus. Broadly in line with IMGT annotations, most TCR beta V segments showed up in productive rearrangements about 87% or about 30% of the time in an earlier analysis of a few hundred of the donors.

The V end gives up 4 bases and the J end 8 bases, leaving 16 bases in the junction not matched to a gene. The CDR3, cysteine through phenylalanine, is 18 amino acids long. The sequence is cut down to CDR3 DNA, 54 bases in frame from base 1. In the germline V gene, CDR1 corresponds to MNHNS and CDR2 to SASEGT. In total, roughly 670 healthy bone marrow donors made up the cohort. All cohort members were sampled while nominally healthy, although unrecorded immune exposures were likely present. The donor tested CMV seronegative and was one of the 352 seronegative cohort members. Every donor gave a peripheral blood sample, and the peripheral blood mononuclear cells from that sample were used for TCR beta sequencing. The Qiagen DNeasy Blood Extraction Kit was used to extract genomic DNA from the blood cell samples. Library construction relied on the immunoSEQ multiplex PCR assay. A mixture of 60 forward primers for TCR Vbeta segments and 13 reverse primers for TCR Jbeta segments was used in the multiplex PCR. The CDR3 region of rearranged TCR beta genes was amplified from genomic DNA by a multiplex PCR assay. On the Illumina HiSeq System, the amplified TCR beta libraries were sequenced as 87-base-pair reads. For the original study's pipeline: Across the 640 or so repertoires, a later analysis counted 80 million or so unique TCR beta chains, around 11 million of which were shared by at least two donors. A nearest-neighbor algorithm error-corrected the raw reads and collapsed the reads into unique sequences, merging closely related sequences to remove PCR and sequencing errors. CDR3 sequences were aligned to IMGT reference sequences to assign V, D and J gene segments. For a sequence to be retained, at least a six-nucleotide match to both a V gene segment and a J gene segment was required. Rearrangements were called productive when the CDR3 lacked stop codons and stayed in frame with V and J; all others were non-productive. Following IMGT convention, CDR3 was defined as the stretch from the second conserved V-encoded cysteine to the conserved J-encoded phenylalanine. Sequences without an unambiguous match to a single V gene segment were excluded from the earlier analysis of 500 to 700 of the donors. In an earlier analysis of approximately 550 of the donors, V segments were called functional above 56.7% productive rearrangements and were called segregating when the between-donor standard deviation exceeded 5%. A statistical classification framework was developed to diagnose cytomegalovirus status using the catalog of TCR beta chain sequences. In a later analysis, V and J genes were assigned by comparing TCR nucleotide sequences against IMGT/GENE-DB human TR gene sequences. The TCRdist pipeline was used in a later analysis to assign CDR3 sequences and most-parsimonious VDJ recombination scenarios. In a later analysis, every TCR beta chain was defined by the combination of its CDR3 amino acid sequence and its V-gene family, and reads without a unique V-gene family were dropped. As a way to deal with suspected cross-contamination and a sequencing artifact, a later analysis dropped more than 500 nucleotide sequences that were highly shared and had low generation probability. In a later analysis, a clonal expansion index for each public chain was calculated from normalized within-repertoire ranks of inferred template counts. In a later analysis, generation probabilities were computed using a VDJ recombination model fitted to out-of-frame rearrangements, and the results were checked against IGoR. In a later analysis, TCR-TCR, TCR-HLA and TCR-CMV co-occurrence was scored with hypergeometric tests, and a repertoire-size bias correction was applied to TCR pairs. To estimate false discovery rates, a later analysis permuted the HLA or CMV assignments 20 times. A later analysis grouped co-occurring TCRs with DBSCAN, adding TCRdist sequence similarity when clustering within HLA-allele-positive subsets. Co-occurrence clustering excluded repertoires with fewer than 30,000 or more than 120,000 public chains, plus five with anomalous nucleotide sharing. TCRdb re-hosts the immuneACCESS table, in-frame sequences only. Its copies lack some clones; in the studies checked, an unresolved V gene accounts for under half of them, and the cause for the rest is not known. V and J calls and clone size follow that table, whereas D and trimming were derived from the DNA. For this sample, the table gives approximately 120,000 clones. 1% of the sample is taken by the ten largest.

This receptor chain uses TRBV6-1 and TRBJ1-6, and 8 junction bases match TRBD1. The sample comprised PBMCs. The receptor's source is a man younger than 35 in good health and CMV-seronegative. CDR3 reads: CASSAGTGPTPRDSPLHF. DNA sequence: TGTGCCAGCAGTGCAGGGACAGGTCCCACCCCAAGGGATTCACCCCTCCACTTT.